The 31 T cell receptor beta chains reported below all come from one sample, sequenced in a study of response to subunit inactivated influenza vaccine. From the RT-PCR reads, TCRdb called clonotypes with MiXCR, one entry per CDR3 protein. The sample lists about 500,000 distinct CDR3 sequences, 16% occurring once. The sequencing here drew on CD4+ T cells sorted from PBMCs, taken roughly 24 months after vaccination. These TCRs come from a man between 50 and 75 years old who received an inactivated influenza vaccine.

This clonotype was found many times. The chain uses TRBV4-1 and TRBJ1-2; perhaps TRBD1 as D (5 bases). Trimming removed 4 bases from V and 7 bases from J, with 13 bases in between. Germline CDR1 and CDR2: MGHRA and YSYEKL. This CDR3 is built from 13 residues. CDR3 sequence reads: CASSRPGPGGYTF. CDR3 bases: TGCGCCAGCAGCCGTCCAGGGCCAGGTGGCTACACCTTC.

This clonotype was found a few times. The chain couples TRBV7-2 to TRBJ2-2; TRBD2 matches at 11 bases. In germline, CDR1 is SGHTA, CDR2 FQGNSA. V was clipped by 4 bases and J by 7 bases; unmatched bases: 8. The CDR3 runs 16 residues. The CDR3 region has the DNA TGTGCCAGCAGCTCCCTAGCGGGGGGCCTTTTCGGGGAGCTGTTTTTT. It yields the protein CASSSLAGGLFGELFF.

This clonotype occurred a few times. This sequence joins TRBV28 and TRBJ2-1; D possibly matches TRBD1 or TRBD2 (5 bases each). This CDR3 spans 15 amino acids. V was shortened by 5 bases and J by 4 bases, with 15 bases between the two germline ends. Germline V CDR1 and CDR2: MDHEN, SYDVKM. In DNA form, the CDR3 reads TGTGCCAGCAGTCCCGCCGGGACCTGGTACAATGAGCAGTTCTTC. Translation gives CASSPAGTWYNEQFF.

V usage is TRBV20-1 and J usage is TRBJ1-1; D is unclear. V lost 0 bases and J lost 5, with 10 bases in between. CDR1 is DFQATT and CDR2 is SNEGSKA in the germline V gene (reference sequence). The length of the CDR3 is 13 residues. CDR3 sequence (DNA): TGCAGTGCTAGAGATCCGCTAGGGACTGAAGCTTTCTTT. Residues: CSARDPLGTEAFF.

The genes are TRBV20-1 and TRBJ2-5, with 12 bases aligning to TRBD2. CDR1 and CDR2 from the germline V gene are DFQATT and SNEGSKA (reference sequence). Trimming removed 3 bases from V and 5 bases from J; junction bases left unmatched: 4. The CDR3 runs to 14 residues. CDR3 amino acids: CSARPSGRAETQYF. The CDR3 DNA follows: TGCAGTGCTAGGCCTAGCGGGAGGGCTGAGACCCAGTACTTC.

The chain combines TRBV9 with TRBJ2-3; D might be TRBD1 (7 bases). Trimming shortened V by 4 bases and J by 3 bases, and 18 bases separated the two germline ends. Germline V lookup: CDR1 SGDLS, CDR2 YYNGEE. CDR3 length equals 16 residues. The CDR3 reads CASSSSQGGRTDTQYF. The CDR3 DNA reads as TGTGCCAGCAGCTCATCCCAGGGGGGCAGGACAGATACGCAGTATTTT.

The chain couples TRBV6-5 to TRBJ1-2, with 12 bases fitting TRBD1. Germline V gene data show CDR1 as MNHEY and CDR2 as SVGAGI. The CDR3 has 18 residues. V lost 4 bases to trimming and J lost 5 bases; unmatched junction nucleotides: 14. CDR3 region: CASSSRWGQGAQRYGYTF. CDR3 DNA sequence: TGTGCCAGCAGTTCCCGTTGGGGACAGGGGGCCCAGCGATATGGCTACACCTTC.

J is TRBJ1-1 and V is TRBV20-1; D gene ambiguous. The CDR3 totals 14 residues. In germline, CDR1 is DFQATT, CDR2 SNEGSKA (reference sequence). V dropped 5 bases and J dropped 1 base, with 14 bases sitting between them. The CDR3 region is CSAHGPGKNTEAFF. The CDR3 DNA reads as TGCAGTGCTCACGGGCCTGGGAAGAACACTGAAGCTTTCTTT.

This clonotype was seen more than once but under ten times. The CDR3, as DNA: TGCGCCAGCAGCCAAGGAGCTAGTATGGGGCGTTCACCCCTCCACTTT. This sequence encodes CASSQGASMGRSPLHF. V is TRBV4-3 and J is TRBJ1-6, with D tentatively TRBD1 (5 bases). V lost 1 base and J 9 bases, leaving 16 bases between the germline ends. This CDR3 has 16 residues. CDR1 is LGHNA and CDR2 is YSLEER in the germline V gene.

The CDR3 DNA is TGTGCCAGCAGTTTTAGTGCAAACACCTACGAGCAGTACTTC. Translating it yields CASSFSANTYEQYF. The rearrangement links TRBV12-3 or TRBV12-4 to TRBJ2-7, with D unclear. The CDR3 is 14 residues long. Trimming stripped 3 bases from V and 2 bases from J, with 11 bases between.

V gene TRBV6-5 combines with J gene TRBJ2-1; D is ambiguous. The CDR3 contains 13 residues. Trimming left V 0 bases short and J 7 bases short, with 7 bases between. From germline, CDR1 is MNHEY and CDR2 SVGAGI. CDR3 protein: CASSYSLPNEQFF. The CDR3, as DNA: TGTGCCAGCAGTTACTCTCTTCCTAATGAGCAGTTCTTC.

This clonotype was detected once. The chain recombines TRBV9 with TRBJ2-7; TRBD1 or TRBD2 may be the D gene (5 bases each). The CDR3 runs 14 residues. Trimming left V 0 bases short and J 2 bases short, with 9 bases between. Per the germline V gene, CDR1 is SGDLS and CDR2 is YYNGEE. This chain's CDR3 is CASSVGLGAYEQYF. CDR3 coding DNA: TGTGCCAGCAGCGTAGGTTTGGGGGCCTACGAGCAGTACTTC.

This clonotype was seen a handful of times. The rearrangement joins TRBV12-3 or TRBV12-4 to TRBJ1-1, with D perhaps TRBD1 (6 bases). Deletions cut 5 bases from V and 6 bases from J, with 13 bases between. This CDR3 has 13 amino acids. The CDR3 DNA follows: TGTGCCAGCAGTCCAGGGGTGAGAGCTGAAGCTTTCTTT. This translates into CASSPGVRAEAFF.

This clonotype was seen many times. This rearrangement joins TRBV4-1 to TRBJ1-1; D perhaps matches TRBD1 (5 bases). CDR1 is MGHRA and CDR2 is YSYEKL in the germline V gene. V was clipped by 1 base and J by 6 bases, with 15 bases between them. This CDR3 is 15 amino acids long. The CDR3, as DNA: TGCGCCAGCAGCCAAGGTGTTGCTAGGGGATCTGAAGCTTTCTTT. Its protein is CASSQGVARGSEAFF.

The chain links TRBV5-4 to TRBJ2-1; D is possibly TRBD2 (6 bases). Germline V gene data show CDR1 as SGHNT and CDR2 as YYREEE (reference sequence). With 4 bases removed from V and 1 base from J, the gap between germline ends came to 18 bases. This CDR3 is 17 amino acids long. In nucleotides, the CDR3 is TGTGCCAGCAGCCCGATGGGGGGTGCGGAGTCCTACAATGAGCAGTTCTTC. Translated, it gives CASSPMGGAESYNEQFF.

The gene calls are TRBV6-1 and TRBJ2-7; 8 bases align to TRBD1. The CDR3 loop spans 15 amino acids. Trimming took 5 bases from V and 4 from J; bases not matched to a gene: 10. CDR1 is MNHNS, CDR2 SASEGT, per germline. The CDR3 reads CASSPGQGNFYEQYF. Written as DNA, the CDR3 is TGTGCCAGCAGTCCAGGACAGGGTAATTTTTACGAGCAGTACTTC.

This clonotype was seen a handful of times. This chain connects TRBV12-3 or TRBV12-4 to TRBJ2-7; 10 bases line up with TRBD1. The CDR3 is made up of 14 amino acids. Losses at the gene ends were 6 bases for V and 2 bases for J; bases not matched to a gene: 4. The CDR3 spells CASRDRGNPYEQYF. CDR3 sequence (DNA): TGTGCCAGCAGGGACAGGGGGAATCCCTACGAGCAGTACTTC.

This clonotype was recorded a few times. The V call is TRBV20-1, the J call TRBJ1-2; 7 positions match TRBD1. V lost 3 bases, J lost 7 bases, and 8 bases stayed unmatched. The germline gives CDR1 DFQATT, CDR2 SNEGSKA (reference sequence). CDR3 length: 13 amino acids. CDR3 sequence (DNA): TGCAGTGCTAGCTTCCAGGGGGATGGTGGCTACACCTTC. It translates to CSASFQGDGGYTF.

This clonotype was seen more than once but under ten times. The chain has TRBV28 and TRBJ2-3, with D perhaps TRBD1 (6 bases). Germline CDR1 reads MDHEN; CDR2 reads SYDVKM. Trimming took off 1 base at V and 1 base at J, with 9 bases between the two ends. CDR3 length: 15 residues. CDR3 in amino acids: CASSLLQGGTDTQYF. Written as DNA, the CDR3 is TGTGCCAGCAGTTTATTACAGGGTGGCACAGATACGCAGTATTTT.

This clonotype was detected ten times or more. The chain is built from TRBV29-1 and TRBJ2-2; 10 nucleotides agree with TRBD1. The V gene's germline CDR1 is SQVTM and CDR2 ANQGSEA. The CDR3 totals 12 residues. The CDR3 loop reads CARQGASGELFF. In nucleotides, the CDR3 is TGCGCACGACAGGGGGCATCCGGGGAGCTGTTTTTT.

In DNA, the CDR3 is TGTGCCAGCAGCCGAATCGGAGGGGCGAACACTGAAGCTTTCTTT. This translates into CASSRIGGANTEAFF. The rearrangement joins TRBV12-3 or TRBV12-4 to TRBJ1-1, with D tentatively TRBD1 (5 bases). V dropped 6 bases and J dropped 1 base, with 15 bases sitting between them. The CDR3 is made up of 15 amino acids.

This clonotype came up a few times. The V gene is TRBV7-2, the J gene TRBJ2-3, with 7 bases aligning to TRBD2. This CDR3 spans 17 amino acids. CDR1 is SGHTA, CDR2 FQGNSA, per germline. V lost 0 bases, J lost 6 bases, and 12 bases stayed unmatched. The chain's CDR3 is CASSLAGRTRMGDTQYF. The CDR3 bases are TGTGCCAGCAGCTTAGCAGGGAGGACTAGGATGGGGGATACGCAGTATTTT.

This chain joins TRBV18 and TRBJ1-2; D gene unclear. CDR1 KGHSH and CDR2 LQKENI come from the germline V gene. The CDR3 is 15 amino acids. V was pared by 1 base and J by 1 base, with 10 bases between. In nucleotides, the CDR3 is TGTGCCAGCTCACCACAGGGATACGATAACTATGGCTACACCTTC. Its translation: CASSPQGYDNYGYTF.

This chain uses TRBV27 with TRBJ2-1, with a possible D match to TRBD2 (7 bases). The CDR3 sequence is 14 residues long. V lost 4 bases to trimming and J lost 7 bases, with 14 bases between them. Per the germline V gene, CDR1 is MNHEY and CDR2 is SMNVEV (reference sequence). Here the CDR3 DNA reads TGTGCCAGCAGTTCCGGGGGGCGAAGGAATGAGCAGTTCTTC. It translates to CASSSGGRRNEQFF.

V is TRBV29-1 and J is TRBJ1-4; D is undetermined. CDR1 and CDR2 (germline): SQVTM, ANQGSEA. V lost 7 bases, J lost 8 bases, and 17 bases lay in between. CDR3 length equals 13 residues. This CDR3 is CSGIRGSGEKLFF. For the CDR3, the DNA is TGCAGCGGGATACGGGGTTCCGGGGAAAAACTGTTTTTT.

This clonotype was observed at least ten times. The chain recombines TRBV4-3 with TRBJ1-2, with D unresolved. V lost 0 bases and J lost 3, with 17 bases in between. From germline, CDR1 is LGHNA and CDR2 YSLEER. The CDR3 runs to 17 residues. Written as DNA, the CDR3 is TGCGCCAGCAGCCAAGATAGTGCCGGAGTACTCTACTATGGCTACACCTTC. Translating it yields CASSQDSAGVLYYGYTF.

This clonotype appeared a few times. The genes are TRBV20-1 and TRBJ2-3; no clear D. The CDR3 sequence is 17 residues long. In germline, CDR1 is DFQATT, CDR2 SNEGSKA (reference sequence). V shed 0 bases and J shed 1 base, with 17 bases lying between them. The CDR3: CSARDRAKLLGTDTQYF. In DNA, the CDR3 is TGCAGTGCTAGAGATCGGGCGAAATTGTTAGGCACAGATACGCAGTATTTT.

The rearrangement uses TRBV6-2 or TRBV6-3 and TRBJ1-1; TRBD1 might be the D (6 bases). The ends were cut back, 3 bases at V and 4 bases at J, with 15 bases in the middle. The CDR3 is made up of 15 amino acids. Germline lookup yields CDR1 MNHEY and CDR2 SVGEGT. CDR3 loop: CASSYPPRGPTEAFF. As DNA, the CDR3 is TGTGCCAGCAGTTATCCCCCCAGGGGACCCACTGAAGCTTTCTTT.

This clonotype appeared once. The rearrangement links TRBV20-1 to TRBJ2-7; 8 bases fit TRBD1. Looked up from germline, CDR1 is DFQATT and CDR2 is SNEGSKA (reference sequence). The trim removed 5 bases at V and 9 bases at J, leaving 9 bases unmatched. The CDR3 loop spans 12 amino acids. The CDR3 DNA reads as TGCAGTGCTCTTCCCGGGACAGGCGGGCAGTACTTC. This translates into CSALPGTGGQYF.

This clonotype has a handful of counts. The V gene is TRBV10-3, the J gene TRBJ2-7; D may correspond to TRBD1 or TRBD2 (5 bases each). This CDR3 region has 13 residues. V lost 3 bases, J lost 5 bases, and 11 bases lay in between. The V gene's germline CDR1 is ENHRY and CDR2 SYGVKD. The CDR3 DNA reads as TGTGCCATCAGTGAACTGGGGGTCAACGAGCAGTACTTC. As protein: CAISELGVNEQYF.

This clonotype was seen a few times. The chain is built from TRBV6-1 and TRBJ2-6; D not resolved. Trimming removed 8 bases at V and 0 bases at J, with 11 bases between. CDR3 length equals 15 residues. Per germline, CDR1 MNHNS and CDR2 SASEGT. The CDR3 sequence: CASSHVSSGANVLTF. As DNA, the CDR3 is TGTGCCAGCTCCCATGTCAGCTCTGGGGCCAACGTCCTGACTTTC.